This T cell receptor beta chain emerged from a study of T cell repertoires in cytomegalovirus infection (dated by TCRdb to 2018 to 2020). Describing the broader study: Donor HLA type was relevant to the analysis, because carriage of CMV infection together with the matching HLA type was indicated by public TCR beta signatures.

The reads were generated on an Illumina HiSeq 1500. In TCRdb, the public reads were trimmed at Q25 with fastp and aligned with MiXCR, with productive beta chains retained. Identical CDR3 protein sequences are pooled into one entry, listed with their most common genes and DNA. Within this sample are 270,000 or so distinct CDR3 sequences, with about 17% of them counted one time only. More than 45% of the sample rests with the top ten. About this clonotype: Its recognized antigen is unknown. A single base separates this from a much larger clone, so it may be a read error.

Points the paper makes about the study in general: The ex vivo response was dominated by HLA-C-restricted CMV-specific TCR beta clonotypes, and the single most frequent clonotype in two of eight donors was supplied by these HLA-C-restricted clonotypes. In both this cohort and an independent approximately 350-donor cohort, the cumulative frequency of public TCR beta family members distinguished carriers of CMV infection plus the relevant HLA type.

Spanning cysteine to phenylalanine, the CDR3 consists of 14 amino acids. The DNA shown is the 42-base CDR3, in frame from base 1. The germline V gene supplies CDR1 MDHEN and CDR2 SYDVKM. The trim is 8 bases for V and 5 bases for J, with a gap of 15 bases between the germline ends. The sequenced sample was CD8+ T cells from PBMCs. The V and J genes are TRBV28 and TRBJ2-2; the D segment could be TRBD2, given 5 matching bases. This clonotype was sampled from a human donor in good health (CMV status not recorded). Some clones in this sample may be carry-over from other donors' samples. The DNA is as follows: TGTGCCAGCGGGTTGGACTGGGGTACCGGGGAGCTGTTTTTT. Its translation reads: CASGLDWGTGELFF. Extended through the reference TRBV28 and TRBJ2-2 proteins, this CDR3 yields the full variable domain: DVKVTQSSRYLVKRTGEKVFLECVQDMDHENMFWYRQDPGLGLRLIYFSYDVKMKEKGDIPEGYSVSREKKERFSLILESASTNQTSMYLCASGLDWGTGELFFGEGSRLTVL.